The source of this TCR beta chain is a study of blood T cell repertoires in COVID-19. Study background: Spain, Italy and the United States supplied samples that represented acute and convalescent COVID-19. From T cells, B-cell-depleted T cells, or PBMCs came the material, which was cDNA or gDNA.

As processed by the authors: Estimation of nucleated cell counts relied on the amplification of reference gene primers. Assay used: immunoSEQ multiplex PCR; TCRdb lists only in-frame clones, some missing. V, J and clone size are those of that table, while D and trimming were read from the DNA. The sample holds around 80,000 clones, 82% seen once. Germline V gene data show CDR1 as SGHTA and CDR2 as FQGTGA. This CDR3 contains 15 residues. The V segment lost 0 bases and the J segment 8 bases; nucleotides outside the gene matches: 6. The chain links TRBV7-3 to TRBJ2-1; 8 bases fit TRBD2. The sequenced sample consisted of peripheral blood. This TCR was recovered from a man at least 80 years old with acute or convalescent COVID-19. The CDR3 spells CASSLTAGGLYEQFF. DNA of the CDR3: TGTGCCAGCAGCTTAACGGCGGGGGGCCTATATGAGCAGTTCTTC. Full variable domain (outside the CDR3, taken from reference TRBV7-3 and TRBJ2-1): GAGVSQTPSNKVTEKGKYVELRCDPISGHTALYWYRQSLGQGPEFLIYFQGTGAADDSGLPNDRFFAVRPEGSVSTLKIQRTERGDSAVYLCASSLTAGGLYEQFFGPGTRLTVL.